A selection of T cell receptor beta chains follows, all from one sample in a study of cytomegalovirus exposure and HLA in healthy donors. Libraries were prepared by immunoSEQ multiplex PCR; TCRdb keeps only in-frame clonotypes and omits some of them. Altogether 130,000 to 150,000 clones are present, about 80% being singletons, with the ten largest covering roughly 10%. The source material was PBMCs. Receptors were obtained from a woman in her sixties in good health and CMV-seropositive. Each CDR3 is given with its conserved first and last residue. A D gene is named only where the DNA matches it firmly. Not every row has a clone size; where given, it reads once, few, many or a size class.

few	TRBV6-1	TRBD1	TRBJ2-5	TGTGCCAGCAGACAACAGGGGGGTCTTGGGGAGACCCAGTACTTC	CASRQQGGLGETQYF
.	TRBV6-6	.	TRBJ1-1	TGTGCCATTAGCGCGGGGATGAACACTGAAGCTTTCTTT	CAISAGMNTEAFF
.	TRBV30	TRBD2	TRBJ2-7	TGTGCCTGGAGTGTTGTGGGACTAGGCTACGAGCAGTACTTC	CAWSVVGLGYEQYF
.	TRBV5-1	.	TRBJ1-3	TGCGCCAGCAGCTTGCGACTGGGAAACACCATATATTTT	CASSLRLGNTIYF
.	TRBV27	TRBD1	TRBJ2-3	TGTGCCAGCACCAATGACAGGGGCCGAATCGAAGATACGCAGTATTTT	CASTNDRGRIEDTQYF
.	TRBV7-9	TRBD2	TRBJ2-3	TGTGCCAGCAGCTCACCAAGACCCGGACTAGCGGGATATACGCAGTATTTT	CASSSPRPGLAGYTQYF
few	TRBV7-8	TRBD1	TRBJ1-1	TGTGCCAGCAGCTTGGGGACAGGGCACACTGAAGCTTTCTTT	CASSLGTGHTEAFF
.	TRBV5-1	.	TRBJ1-1	TGCGCCAGCAGCTTATTAGAGGGGGTAATGAACACTGAAGCTTTCTTT	CASSLLEGVMNTEAFF
few	TRBV9	.	TRBJ2-3	TGTGCCAGCAGCGTAGACATCTCTAGCACAGATACGCAGTATTTT	CASSVDISSTDTQYF
.	TRBV11-2	.	TRBJ2-5	TGTGCCAGCAGCCCAAGTGGGGGGGAGACCCAGTACTTC	CASSPSGGETQYF
.	TRBV29-1	TRBD2	TRBJ2-7	TGCAGCGTTTTTACTAGCGGGAGTACATCCCCCTCCTACGAGCAGTACTTC	CSVFTSGSTSPSYEQYF